Given below is one T cell receptor (beta chain) in context. Antigen specificity is unknown. The sample comes from a study of shared clonotypes between healthy human individuals. Study as a whole: Those who served as donors were a couple of women and a few men between the ages of 18 and 49.

Overall study results and limits: The study generally estimated greater richness for naive than memory subsets.

The repertoire was sequenced with immunoSEQ multiplex PCR; TCRdb's copy has only in-frame clones and lacks some. The top ten clones hold more than 0.12% of a sample with roughly 2.5 million clones, more than 80% of them seen once. Per germline, CDR1 LNHNV and CDR2 YYDKDF (reference sequence). V was pared by 3 bases and J by 8 bases, with 8 bases between. The CDR3 totals 13 residues. The healthy adult donors were HIV-negative and reported no recent acute infections or vaccinations. All participating donors were Caucasian adults from Nashville, Tennessee. This TCR derives from a man between 18 and 35 years old in good health. Sequenced sample: naive CD4+ T cells sorted from blood. Indicated subset: CD45RA+ positively selected. The V call is TRBV15, the J call TRBJ1-6, with D unclear. CDR3 in amino acids: CATSSRLDSPLHF. The CDR3 coding sequence is TGTGCCACCAGCAGCCGGTTGGATTCACCCCTCCACTTT.